The rows below give T cell receptor beta chains drawn from one sample of a study of cytomegalovirus exposure and HLA in healthy donors. Sequencing used immunoSEQ multiplex PCR; TCRdb keeps in-frame clones, though not all of them. The repertoire has fewer than 200,000 clones, more than 60% of them found once; the top ten carry 4.3%. What was sequenced was PBMCs. These receptors all stem from a man aged 40-49 years in good health and CMV-seronegative. CDR3s include the opening cysteine and the closing phenylalanine or tryptophan. The D gene is left open where the match is weak. Size is stated for part of the rows, as once, few or many counts, or as a class when the clone is expanded.

D | J | size | V | DNA | CDR3
TRBD1 | TRBJ2-1 | . | TRBV5-6 | TGTGCCAGCAGCCACACAGGACAGGGGCGCAATGAGCAGTTCTTC | CASSHTGQGRNEQFF
. | TRBJ2-7 | few | TRBV18 | TGTGCCAGCTCACCCGCGGGGTGGGAGCAGTACTTC | CASSPAGWEQYF
. | TRBJ2-7 | . | TRBV5-6 | TGTGCCAGCAGCTTGGGCGGGATACAATACGAGCAGTACTTC | CASSLGGIQYEQYF
TRBD2 | TRBJ2-1 | . | TRBV7-6 | TGTGCCAGCAGCTTACTTTATAGCGGGGGCATGGATGAGCAGTTCTTC | CASSLLYSGGMDEQFF
. | TRBJ2-3 | few | TRBV5-1 | TGCGCCAGCAGCTTGGGGCAGGGAATATCTAGCACAGATACGCAGTATTTT | CASSLGQGISSTDTQYF
TRBD1 | TRBJ2-7 | once | TRBV5-6 | TGTGCCAGCAGCCCGGGGACAGGGAATAACTACGAGCAGTACTTC | CASSPGTGNNYEQYF
. | TRBJ1-6 | . | TRBV19 | TGTGCCAGTAGTATGCAGGGAACGTCACCCCTCCACTTT | CASSMQGTSPLHF
TRBD1 | TRBJ2-7 | once | TRBV10-1 | TGCGCCAGCAGCGGGACAGGCTCCCTCAACAAGCAGTACTTC | CASSGTGSLNKQYF
TRBD1 | TRBJ2-3 | once | TRBV5-4 | TGTGCCAGCAGCTTATCGGGACAGGGCGGAGATACGCAGTATTTT | CASSLSGQGGDTQYF
TRBD1 | TRBJ2-3 | few | TRBV5-8 | TGTGCCAGCAGCAGGATTGGGGGACAGGGGGTGGATACGCAGTATTTT | CASSRIGGQGVDTQYF
. | TRBJ2-1 | . | TRBV18 | TGTGCCAGCTCACCACCGCGGTGGAGTTACAATGAGCAGTTCTTC | CASSPPRWSYNEQFF
. | TRBJ1-4 | . | TRBV7-6 | TGTGCCAGCAGCTTGGCTGGGGGCTATGAAAAACTGTTTTTT | CASSLAGGYEKLFF
. | TRBJ1-6 | few | TRBV27 | TGTGCCAGCAGGGGGGGAGTGGTTTGGGAACCCCTCCACTTT | CASRGGVVWEPLHF
TRBD2 | TRBJ2-3 | . | TRBV4-2 | TGTGCCAGCAGCCCTACCCCAGCGGGGGGCACAGATACGCAGTATTTT | CASSPTPAGGTDTQYF
. | TRBJ2-1 | . | TRBV7-9 | TGTGCCAGCAGCCAACCCCCTGTTCTGGAGATACGGGAGCAGTTCTTC | CASSQPPVLEIREQFF